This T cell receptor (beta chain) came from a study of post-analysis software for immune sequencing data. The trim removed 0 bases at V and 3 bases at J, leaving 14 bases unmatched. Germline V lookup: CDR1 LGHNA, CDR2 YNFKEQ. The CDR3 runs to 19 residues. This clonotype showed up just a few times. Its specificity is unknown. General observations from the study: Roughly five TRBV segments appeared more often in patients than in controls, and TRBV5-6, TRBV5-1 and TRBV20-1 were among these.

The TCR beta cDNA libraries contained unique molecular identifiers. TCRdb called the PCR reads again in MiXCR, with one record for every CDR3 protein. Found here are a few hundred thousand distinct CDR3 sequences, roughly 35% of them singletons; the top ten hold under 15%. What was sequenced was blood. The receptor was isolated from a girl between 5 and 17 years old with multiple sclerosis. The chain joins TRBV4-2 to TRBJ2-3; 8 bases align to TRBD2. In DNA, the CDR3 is TGTGCCAGCAGCCAAGATCGATATAGCGGGGTTTTGTTAACAGATACGCAGTATTTT. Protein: CASSQDRYSGVLLTDTQYF.